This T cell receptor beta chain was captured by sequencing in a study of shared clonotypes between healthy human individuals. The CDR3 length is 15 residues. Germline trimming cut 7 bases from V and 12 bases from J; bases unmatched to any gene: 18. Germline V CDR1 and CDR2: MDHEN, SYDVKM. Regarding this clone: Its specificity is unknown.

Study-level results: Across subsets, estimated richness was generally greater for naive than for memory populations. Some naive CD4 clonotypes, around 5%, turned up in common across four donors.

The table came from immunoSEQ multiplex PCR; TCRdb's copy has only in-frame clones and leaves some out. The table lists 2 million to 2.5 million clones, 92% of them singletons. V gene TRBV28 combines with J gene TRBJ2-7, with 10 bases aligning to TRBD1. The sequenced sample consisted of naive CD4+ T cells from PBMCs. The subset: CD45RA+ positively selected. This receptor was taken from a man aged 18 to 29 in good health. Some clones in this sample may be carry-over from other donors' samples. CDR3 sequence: CASTSSPGQGINRYF. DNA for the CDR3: TGTGCCAGCACCTCCTCTCCGGGACAGGGGATCAATCGGTACTTC.